The rows below give T cell receptor beta chains drawn from one sample of a study of shared clonotypes between healthy human individuals. Repertoires were generated with immunoSEQ multiplex PCR, while TCRdb's copy carries only in-frame clones and drops some. The sample holds about 670,000 clones; roughly 70% are singletons and the top ten take 1.8%. The source material was memory CD4+ T cells sorted from blood. Receptors originate from a woman aged 25 to 45 in good health. The CDR3 runs from the conserved cysteine through the conserved F or W.

v_gene	CDR3aa
TRBV2	CASSEARVGELFF
TRBV25-1	CASSTGQGGFSEQFF
TRBV7-7	CASSPGLTYTDTQYF
TRBV6-5	CASSYISLAGTYEQYF
TRBV10-3	CAINSRGSAGDTGELFF
TRBV7-2	CASSLGPGGSTDTQYF
TRBV6-6	CASRGDSETDTQYF
TRBV5-1	CASSTGTIGNEQFF
TRBV7-2	CASSSFLEQSIYGYTF
TRBV5-1	CASSQAADTQYF
TRBV7-2	CASSPSGLAGGREQYF
TRBV4-1	CASSQASSNQETQYF
TRBV30	CAWRFVGNEQFF
TRBV6-6	CASRGTRSTYEQYF
TRBV14	CASSQTSGRSGELFF
TRBV10-3	CAISAGQGSNEQYF
TRBV5-1	CASSSATRATGELFF
TRBV11-3	CASSLGWDQTGELFF
TRBV5-1	CASSLDDGELFF
TRBV11-2	CASSQADRFTEAFF
TRBV19	CASSIDRGGTEAFF
TRBV5-1	CASRSRLGSYEQYF
TRBV11-2	CASSLDQSGRGRGQFF
TRBV5-6	CASSTGTVSNQPQHF
TRBV6-5	CASRTGGAGELFF
TRBV6-1	CASRRASTQQETQYF
TRBV27	CASSLSGHQPQHF
TRBV18	CASSQVGPSTDTQYF
TRBV15	CATSRDGAGSYNEQFF
TRBV2	CASSEDRAPYEQYF
TRBV28	CASRKPWTGEGYMNTEAFF
TRBV10-3	CAIGTDTEAFF
TRBV28	CASSKTGLAGSYEQYF
TRBV30	CAWSVQWEIYGYTF
TRBV28	CASSLGGGWTDTQYF
TRBV6-5	CASTQGELGGYTF
TRBV5-4	CASSLDGVAGELFF
TRBV2	CASRENTEAFF
TRBV5-4	CASSLDPTNSGANVLTF
TRBV27	CASSLRGSDEQYF
TRBV11-2	CASSLEPDYGYTF
TRBV29-1	CSVKSVSGANVLTF
TRBV6-5	CASARQTNYEQYF
TRBV18	CASSRSRYEQYF
TRBV7-9	CASSPGTSALGNTQYF
TRBV29-1	CSVGLAGGLIRNEQFF